Listed below are T cell receptor beta chains from one sample, sequenced in a study of T cells in Graves' hyperthyroidism and ophthalmopathy. TCRdb re-called the multiplex PCR reads with MiXCR, one entry per CDR3 protein. The sample contains fewer than 700,000 distinct CDR3 sequences, about 17% of which appear only once. What was sequenced was blood. The receptors come from a woman in her thirties with Graves' hyperthyroidism. Both conserved end residues are part of each CDR3. The D gene is left open where the match is weak. Where a row states a size, it is once, few, many or the class of an expanded clone; other rows omit it.

j_gene	d_gene	abundance	v_gene	CDR3aa	CDR3nt
TRBJ1-2	TRBD1	many	TRBV5-1	CASSIGQGGTTYGYTF	TGCGCCAGCAGCATCGGACAGGGAGGGACTACTTATGGCTACACCTTC
TRBJ1-6	NA	NA	TRBV7-3	CASSLKDDLSPLHF	TGTGCCAGCAGCTTAAAGGATGATCTTTCACCCCTCCACTTT
TRBJ2-3	NA	many	TRBV24-1	CATSDPGLDTQYF	TGTGCCACCAGTGATCCGGGACTAGATACGCAGTATTTT
TRBJ2-7	TRBD2	many	TRBV6-1	CASSASGTYEQYF	TGTGCCAGCTCGGCTAGCGGAACCTACGAGCAGTACTTC
TRBJ2-7	NA	many	TRBV20-1	CSASPQGYEQYF	TGCAGTGCTAGTCCCCAGGGATACGAGCAGTACTTC
TRBJ1-1	TRBD1	NA	TRBV20-1	CSAPTGGSEAFF	TGCAGTGCTCCGACAGGGGGCTCTGAAGCTTTCTTT
TRBJ2-7	NA	many	TRBV7-2	CASSSPGSSYEQYF	TGTGCCAGCAGCTCCCCAGGGAGCTCCTACGAGCAGTACTTC
TRBJ2-3	TRBD2	few	TRBV5-4	CASNSASGSSDTQYF	TGTGCCAGCAATTCCGCTAGCGGGAGTTCAGATACGCAGTATTTT
TRBJ2-7	TRBD1	few	TRBV14	CASSHQDRGLVEQYF	TGTGCCAGCAGCCATCAAGACAGGGGGCTGGTCGAGCAGTACTTC
TRBJ2-7	NA	NA	TRBV5-1	CASSSYGDQGKPYEQYF	TGCGCCAGCAGCTCATACGGGGACCAGGGGAAACCCTACGAGCAGTACTTC
TRBJ2-1	TRBD1	many	TRBV5-1	CASSPDRGRNNEQFF	TGCGCCAGCAGCCCCGACAGGGGGCGTAACAATGAGCAGTTCTTC
TRBJ2-7	NA	many	TRBV20-1	CSARDGSYEQYF	TGCAGTGCTAGAGACGGATCCTACGAGCAGTACTTC
TRBJ1-6	TRBD1	NA	TRBV7-8	CASSFGVRDRVSPLHF	TGTGCCAGCAGCTTTGGGGTTCGGGACAGGGTATCACCCCTCCACTTT